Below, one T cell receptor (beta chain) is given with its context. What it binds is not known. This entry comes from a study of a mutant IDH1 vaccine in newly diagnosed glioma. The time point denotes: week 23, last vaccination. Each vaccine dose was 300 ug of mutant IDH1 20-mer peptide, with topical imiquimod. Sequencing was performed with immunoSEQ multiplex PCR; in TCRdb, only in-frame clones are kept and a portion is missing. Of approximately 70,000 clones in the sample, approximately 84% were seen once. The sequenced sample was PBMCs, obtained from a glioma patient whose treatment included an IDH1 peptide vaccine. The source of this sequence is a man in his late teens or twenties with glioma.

The CDR3 here is CASSSVELAKNIQYF. The CDR3 DNA follows: TGTGCCAGCAGCTCCGTCGAACTAGCCAAAAACATTCAGTACTTC. The V gene is TRBV7-2, the J gene TRBJ2-4; no reliable D call. The CDR3 loop spans 15 amino acids. Germline CDR1 reads SGHTA; CDR2 reads FQGNSA. Trimming removed 4 bases at V and 0 bases at J, with 10 bases between. The full variable domain, in which reference TRBV7-2 and TRBJ2-4 provide the parts outside the CDR3, is GAGVSQSPSNKVTEKGKDVELRCDPISGHTALYWYRQSLGQGLEFLIYFQGNSAPDKSGLPSDRFSAERTGGSVSTLTIQRTQQEDSAVYLCASSSVELAKNIQYFGAGTRLSVL.